The 7 T cell receptor beta chains reported below all come from one sample, sequenced in a study of shared clonotypes between healthy human individuals (dated by TCRdb to about 2020). Libraries came from the immunoSEQ multiplex PCR assay. TCRdb took this table from immuneACCESS and kept in-frame rearrangements with V and J called. Such tables lack part of the clones; where checked against another copy, unresolved V genes explain under half of the gap, and the rest is unexplained. Here the sample has 450,000 to 700,000 clones; 95% to 96% occur a single time. Of the sample, 0.095% to 0.12% falls within the top ten clones. CD8 naive samples were obtained by positive selection for CCR7 among CD45RO-negative cells, yielding a CD45RA+CCR7+ population from which TemRA cells were excluded. The sample taken for sequencing was naive CD8+ T cells sorted from blood. The cell subset or site label here, explained by the study, means: CD45RA+CCR7+. These receptors all stem from a woman aged 25 to 39 in good health.

The chain recombines TRBV4-1 with TRBJ1-3, with unresolved D. This CDR3 is built from 13 residues. The germline gives CDR1 MGHRA, CDR2 YSYEKL. Between the trimmed V and J ends, which lost 0 bases and 8 bases, there was a span of 8 bases. CDR3 coding DNA: TGCGCCAGCAGCCAAGATTCAGAGGACACCATATATTTT. Its translation is CASSQDSEDTIYF.

CDR3 DNA sequence: TGTGCCAGCAGCTCCCAGAGGTCCGGCACTGAAGCTTTCTTT. Translating gives CASSSQRSGTEAFF. This rearrangement joins TRBV5-5 to TRBJ1-1; no firm D call. The germline V gene encodes CDR1 SGHKS and CDR2 YYEKEE (reference sequence). The CDR3 length is 14 residues. The V gene lost 3 bases and the J gene lost 4 bases, with 13 bases spanning the gap.

This sequence joins TRBV7-6 and TRBJ2-1, with D perhaps TRBD2 (7 bases). Germline V gene sequence: CDR1 SGHVS, CDR2 FNYEAQ. With 2 bases removed from V and 5 bases from J, the gap between germline ends came to 16 bases. The CDR3 totals 16 residues. CDR3 loop: CASSLYLGGGNNEQFF. CDR3 sequence (DNA): TGTGCCAGCAGCTTATACCTGGGCGGGGGCAACAATGAGCAGTTCTTC.

This sequence joins TRBV6-1 and TRBJ1-1; no reliable D call. The germline V and J ends were trimmed by 1 base and 0 bases, with 18 bases remaining between them. CDR3 length: 18 amino acids. Germline V gives CDR1 MNHNS, CDR2 SASEGT. The CDR3 region has the DNA TGTGCCAGCAGTGAAGAAGGAGCGGTAAGGATGTTGAACACTGAAGCTTTCTTT. Its protein product is CASSEEGAVRMLNTEAFF.

The V call is TRBV4-1, the J call TRBJ2-1; 12 bases agree with TRBD2. Trimming cost V 2 bases and J 8 bases; bases outside gene matches: 13. CDR3 length equals 18 residues. Germline lookup yields CDR1 MGHRA and CDR2 YSYEKL. CDR3 sequence (DNA): TGCGCCAGCAGCCAAATTAAAGTGACTAGCGGGAGAGTCGATGAGCAGTTCTTC. Translated, it gives CASSQIKVTSGRVDEQFF.

The V and J genes are TRBV27 and TRBJ2-1, with 10 bases identical to TRBD2. From germline, CDR1 is MNHEY and CDR2 SMNVEV (reference sequence). CDR3 size: 15 residues. V dropped 6 bases and J dropped 9; count of bases not matched to a gene: 11. CDR3 bases: TGTGCCAGCAGCCCGGTGGGTAGCGGGAGGAGTGAGCAGTTCTTC. This encodes CASSPVGSGRSEQFF.

The J gene is TRBJ2-5, the V gene TRBV2; 7 positions match TRBD2. Judging by the DNA end, TRBJ2-7 fits better; the J call may be wrong. The V gene's germline CDR1 is SNHLY and CDR2 FYNNEI. This CDR3 comprises 14 residues. CDR3: CASRGGGRIYEQYF. CDR3 coding DNA: TGTGCCAGCAGGGGCGGCGGGAGAATTTACGAGCAGTACTTC.